This T cell receptor (beta chain) was recorded in a study of blood T cell repertoires in COVID-19 (TCRdb year 2020). Some background on the complete study: The collaborator samples originated in the United States, Italy and Spain and spanned the acute and convalescent phases of COVID-19. The prospective study material was composed of cDNA or gDNA derived from T cells, B-cell-depleted T cells, or PBMCs. The dataset comprised deeply sampled blood TCRbeta repertoires from subjects exposed to, actively infected with, or recovered from COVID-19. The repertoires were released in a freely available public database meant as a resource for research on the immune response to SARS-CoV-2. The samples were drawn from two sources: the first 160 participants of the ongoing ImmuneRACE study, and 950 to 1,500 subjects contributed by 6 global collaborators. A de-identified subject ID, COVID-19 status, age in years and sex were almost always included in the sample metadata. Where available, HLA class I and class II types were obtained from metadata supplied by the sample provider rather than from assay-based typing.

Note on this clone: The target of this receptor is not known. Base qualities were left out, and no much larger clone turns up one base away.

Taken from cysteine to phenylalanine, the CDR3 has 14 residues. The sequence is cut down to CDR3 DNA, 42 bases in frame from base 1. CDR1 and CDR2, looked up from the germline V gene, are WSHSY and SAAADI. The V end gives up 8 bases and the J end 0 bases, leaving 4 bases in the junction not matched to a gene. TCRbeta CDR3 regions were amplified from genomic DNA by means of the immunoSEQ Assay, a bias-controlled multiplex PCR. As for the authors' bioinformatics: The number of nucleated cells in each sample was estimated by amplification of reference gene primers within the assay. To quantify the absolute abundance of each unique TCRbeta CDR3 rearrangement, sequence reads were collapsed and filtered. For each sample, productive Simpson clonality was calculated as the square root of Simpson's diversity index across productive rearrangements. TCRdb retrieved this table from immuneACCESS and kept in-frame rearrangements only. Not all clones are present; in checked studies, unresolved V genes account for under half, and no reason is known for the remainder. That table supplies the V and J calls and clone size; D and trimming were determined from the DNA. The sample table contains around 300,000 clones; only one count was recorded for around 87% of them. Together, the top ten hold roughly 2.1% of the sample.

Paper-wide results and their limitations: Clinical and demographic metadata were provided uncurated, with the amount varying by source and participant.

The collaborating institutions used their own protocols to collect whole blood in K2EDTA tubes. For TCRbeta analysis, collaborators shipped samples as frozen whole blood, isolated PBMCs, or DNA extracted from either of those sample types. Sequencing was carried out using peripheral blood. This sequence was found in a man younger than 35 with active or convalescent COVID-19. The V and J segments used are TRBV10-2 and TRBJ2-1, with 7 bases in between that match TRBD2. This receptor carries the CDR3 CASGGGSSYNEQFF. The sequenced DNA: TGCGCCAGCGGGGGGGGGAGCTCCTACAATGAGCAGTTCTTC.